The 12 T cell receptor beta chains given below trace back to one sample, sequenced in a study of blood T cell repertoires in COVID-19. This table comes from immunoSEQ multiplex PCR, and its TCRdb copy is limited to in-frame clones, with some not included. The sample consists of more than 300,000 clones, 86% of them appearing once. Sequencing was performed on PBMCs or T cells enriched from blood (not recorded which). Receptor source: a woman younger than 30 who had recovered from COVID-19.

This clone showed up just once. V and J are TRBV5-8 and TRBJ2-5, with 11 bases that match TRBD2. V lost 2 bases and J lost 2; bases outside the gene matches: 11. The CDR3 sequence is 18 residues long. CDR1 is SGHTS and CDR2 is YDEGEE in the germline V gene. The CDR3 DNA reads TGTGCCAGCAGCTTCGGCCTAGCGGGGGGACTTTTTCAAGAGACCCAGTACTTC. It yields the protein CASSFGLAGGLFQETQYF.

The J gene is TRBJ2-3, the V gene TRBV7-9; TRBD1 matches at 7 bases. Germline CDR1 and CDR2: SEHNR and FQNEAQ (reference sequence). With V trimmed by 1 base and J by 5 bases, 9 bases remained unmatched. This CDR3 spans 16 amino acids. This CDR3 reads CASSLVATGLGDTQYF. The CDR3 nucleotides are TGTGCCAGCAGCTTAGTGGCGACAGGGCTTGGAGATACGCAGTATTTT.

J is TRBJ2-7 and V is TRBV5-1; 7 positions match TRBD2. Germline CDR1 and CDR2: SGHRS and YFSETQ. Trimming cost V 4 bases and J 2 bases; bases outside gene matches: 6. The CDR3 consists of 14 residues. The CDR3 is CASSLSSGTYEQYF. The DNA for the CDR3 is TGCGCCAGCAGCCTTTCCAGCGGGACCTACGAGCAGTACTTC.

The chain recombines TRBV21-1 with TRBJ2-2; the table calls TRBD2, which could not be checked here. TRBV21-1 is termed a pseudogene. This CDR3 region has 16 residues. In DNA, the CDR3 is TGTGCCAGCCCGATAGCGGGGGCCGCGAACACCGGGGAGCTGTTTTTT. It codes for CASPIAGAANTGELFF.

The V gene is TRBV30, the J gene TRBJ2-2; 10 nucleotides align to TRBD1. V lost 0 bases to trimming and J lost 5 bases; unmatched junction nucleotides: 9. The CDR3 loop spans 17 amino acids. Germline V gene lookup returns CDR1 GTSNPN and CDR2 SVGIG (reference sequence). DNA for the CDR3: TGTGCCTGGAGTGTACCAGGGACAGGGGTTCGGACCGGGGAGCTGTTTTTT. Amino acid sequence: CAWSVPGTGVRTGELFF.

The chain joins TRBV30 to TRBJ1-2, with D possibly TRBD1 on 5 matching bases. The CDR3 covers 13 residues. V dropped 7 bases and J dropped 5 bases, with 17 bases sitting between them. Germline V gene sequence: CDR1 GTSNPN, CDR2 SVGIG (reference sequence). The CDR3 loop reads CASPGLWPYGYTF. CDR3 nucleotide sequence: TGTGCCTCCCCGGGACTTTGGCCTTATGGCTACACCTTC.

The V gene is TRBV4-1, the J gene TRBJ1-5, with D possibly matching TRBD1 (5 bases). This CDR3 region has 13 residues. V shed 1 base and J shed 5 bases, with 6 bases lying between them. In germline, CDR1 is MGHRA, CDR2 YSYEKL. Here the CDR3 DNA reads TGCGCCAGCAGCCAAGTAGGGGATCAGCCCCAGCATTTT. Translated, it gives CASSQVGDQPQHF.

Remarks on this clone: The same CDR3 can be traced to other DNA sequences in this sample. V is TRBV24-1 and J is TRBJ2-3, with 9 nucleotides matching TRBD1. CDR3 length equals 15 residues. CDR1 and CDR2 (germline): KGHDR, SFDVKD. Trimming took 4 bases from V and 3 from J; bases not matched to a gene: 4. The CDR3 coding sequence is TGTGCCACCAGTGACCCGGGACAGGGAACAGATACGCAGTATTTT. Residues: CATSDPGQGTDTQYF.

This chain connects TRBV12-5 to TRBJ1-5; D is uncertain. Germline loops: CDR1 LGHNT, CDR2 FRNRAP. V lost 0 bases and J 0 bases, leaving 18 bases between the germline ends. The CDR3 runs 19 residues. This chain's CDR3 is CASGLVLGRNSYSNQPQHF. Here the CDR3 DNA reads TGTGCTAGTGGTTTGGTACTGGGCAGAAATTCATATAGCAATCAGCCCCAGCATTTT.

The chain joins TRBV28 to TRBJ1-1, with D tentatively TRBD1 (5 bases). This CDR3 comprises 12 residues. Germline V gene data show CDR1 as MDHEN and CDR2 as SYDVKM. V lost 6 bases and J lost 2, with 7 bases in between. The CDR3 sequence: CASRGQNTEAFF. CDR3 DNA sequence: TGTGCCAGCAGAGGACAAAACACTGAAGCTTTCTTT.

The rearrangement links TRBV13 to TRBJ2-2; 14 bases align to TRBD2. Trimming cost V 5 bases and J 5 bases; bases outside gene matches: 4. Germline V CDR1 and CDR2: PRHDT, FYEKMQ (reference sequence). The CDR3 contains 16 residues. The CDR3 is CASSAGLAGVTGELFF. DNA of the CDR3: TGTGCCAGCAGCGCGGGACTAGCGGGAGTAACCGGGGAGCTGTTTTTT.

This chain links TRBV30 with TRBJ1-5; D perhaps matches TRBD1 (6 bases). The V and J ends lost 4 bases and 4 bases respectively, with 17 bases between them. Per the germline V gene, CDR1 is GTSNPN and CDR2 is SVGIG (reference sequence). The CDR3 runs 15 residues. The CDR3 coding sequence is TGTGCCTGGACCTTCGGGGGGGCGCAAAATCAGCCCCAGCATTTT. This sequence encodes CAWTFGGAQNQPQHF.